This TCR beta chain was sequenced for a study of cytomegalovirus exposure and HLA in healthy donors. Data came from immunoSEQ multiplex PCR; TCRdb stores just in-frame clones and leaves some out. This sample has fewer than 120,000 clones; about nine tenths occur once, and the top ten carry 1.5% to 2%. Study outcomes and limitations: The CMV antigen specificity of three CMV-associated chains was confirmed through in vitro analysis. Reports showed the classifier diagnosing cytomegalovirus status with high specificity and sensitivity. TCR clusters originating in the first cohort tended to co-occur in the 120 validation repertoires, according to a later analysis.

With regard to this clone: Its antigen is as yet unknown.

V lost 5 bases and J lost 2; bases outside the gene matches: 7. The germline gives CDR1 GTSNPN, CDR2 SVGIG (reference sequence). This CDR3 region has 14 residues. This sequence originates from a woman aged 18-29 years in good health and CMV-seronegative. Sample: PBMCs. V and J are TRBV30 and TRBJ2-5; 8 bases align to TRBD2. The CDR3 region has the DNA TGTGCCTGGTCAACCGGGGGGGAGCAAGAGACCCAGTACTTC. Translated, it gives CAWSTGGEQETQYF.